This T cell receptor (beta chain) was identified in a study of blood T cell repertoires in COVID-19. V was pared by 5 bases and J by 8 bases, with 18 bases between. Germline CDR1 reads MDHEN; CDR2 reads SYDVKM. This CDR3 comprises 14 residues. Original handling: Nucleated cell counts were estimated from reference gene primer amplification. The protocol was immunoSEQ multiplex PCR, while the TCRdb copy is restricted to in-frame clones and leaves out a portion. V, J and clone size reflect that table, while D and trimming were determined from the DNA. The sample yields 78,000 or so clones, roughly 90% seen once.

The source material was peripheral blood. The source of this sequence is a woman in her forties or fifties with acute or convalescent COVID-19. The chain recombines TRBV28 with TRBJ1-2; D gene uncertain. For the CDR3, the DNA is TGTGCCAGCAGTGGATCCCTCGGGGTGATGGGCTACACCTTC. Protein product: CASSGSLGVMGYTF.